This passage covers 7 T cell receptor beta chains from one sample sequenced in a study of blood T cell repertoires in COVID-19. Sequencing used immunoSEQ multiplex PCR; TCRdb keeps in-frame clones, though not all of them. This sample has over 200,000 clones; around 80% occur once, and the top ten carry 2% to 2.5%. Sample: peripheral blood. Receptors were obtained from a middle-aged man who had recovered from COVID-19.

The chain carries TRBV19 and TRBJ2-1; 8 bases match TRBD1. This CDR3 is 17 amino acids long. From germline, CDR1 is LNHDA and CDR2 SQIVND (reference sequence). V lost 0 bases and J lost 2; bases outside the gene matches: 6. The chain's CDR3 is CASSIDHRGMTYNEQFF. In nucleotides, the CDR3 is TGTGCCAGTAGTATAGATCACAGGGGGATGACCTACAATGAGCAGTTCTTC.

The V and J genes are TRBV4-1 and TRBJ2-7; D is uncertain. Germline CDR1 reads MGHRA; CDR2 reads YSYEKL. Trimming shortened V by 4 bases and J by 3 bases, and 10 bases separated the two germline ends. This CDR3 region has 13 residues. CDR3 protein: CASSRASNYEQYF. As DNA, the CDR3 is TGCGCCAGCAGCCGGGCGTCTAACTACGAGCAGTACTTC.

CDR3 sequence: CASSPRRGGSQAEQYF. DNA of the CDR3: TGCGCCAGCAGTCCCCGGCGGGGGGGCAGTCAGGCCGAGCAGTACTTC. V usage is TRBV5-1 and J usage is TRBJ2-7; 9 positions match TRBD2. V shed 5 bases and J 6 bases; nucleotides not matched to a gene: 15. This CDR3 is built from 16 residues. Germline CDR1 is SGHRS and CDR2 is YFSETQ. Full variable domain (remainder filled in from reference TRBV5-1 and TRBJ2-7): KAGVTQTPRYLIKTRGQQVTLSCSPISGHRSVSWYQQTPGQGLQFLFEYFSETQRNKGNFPGRFSGRQFSNSRSEMNVSTLELGDSALYLCASSPRRGGSQAEQYFGPGTRLTVT.

The genes are TRBV18 and TRBJ2-7; D is possibly TRBD1 (6 bases). CDR3 length: 14 amino acids. The V and J ends lost 5 bases and 4 bases respectively, with 15 bases between them. Germline V gives CDR1 KGHSH, CDR2 LQKENI. CDR3 in amino acids: CASSLQGSTYEQYF. The DNA of the CDR3 is TGTGCCAGCTCATTACAGGGTAGTACTTACGAGCAGTACTTC.

J is TRBJ1-1 and V is TRBV12-3 or TRBV12-4; D is ambiguous. Trimming pared 6 bases from V and 5 bases from J, leaving 13 bases between. The CDR3 sequence is 13 residues long. The DNA of the CDR3 is TGTGCCAGCAGCCTGGAGGCTGGGACTGAAGCTTTCTTT. This sequence encodes CASSLEAGTEAFF.

In nucleotides, the CDR3 is TGTGCCAGCGTACAGGGGCCTCCTTCACCCCTCCACTTT. It is translated as CASVQGPPSPLHF. The rearrangement joins TRBV6-6 to TRBJ1-6; 7 bases are shared with TRBD1. The CDR3 has 13 amino acids. The ends lost 8 bases at V and 9 bases at J; junction bases unmatched: 7. Germline CDR1 reads MNHNY; CDR2 reads SVGAGI (reference sequence).

The J gene is TRBJ1-1, the V gene TRBV12-5, with TRBD1 matching over 7 bases. V was clipped by 6 bases and J by 6 bases; unmatched bases: 16. Germline CDR1 LGHNT, CDR2 FRNRAP. There are 16 residues in the CDR3. The CDR3 nucleotides read TGTGCTAGTGGGTCCCGGAGCCCCGGGACAGCTTCTGAAGCTTTCTTT. This encodes CASGSRSPGTASEAFF.